This is a list of T cell receptor beta chains from one sample in a study of T-cell reconstitution after alpha-beta-depleted transplantation in children. TCRdb reprocessed the PCR reads with MiXCR, giving one entry per CDR3 protein. Altogether 500,000 or so distinct CDR3 sequences are present, approximately 32% being singletons, with the ten largest covering approximately 2.3%. The material sequenced was PBMCs from the stem cell graft donor, taken from the stem cell graft. The source is a human donor who donated a stem cell graft to a child with aplastic anemia. The CDR3 runs from the conserved cysteine through the conserved F or W. A D gene is named only where the DNA matches it firmly. Only part of the rows carry a size: once, few, many, or a class if the clone is expanded.

>TRBJ1-1|NA|NA|TRBV24-1
CATSEQRGRDTEAFF
TGTGCCACCAGTGAACAGCGGGGTCGGGACACTGAAGCTTTCTTT
>TRBJ2-5|TRBD2|once|TRBV12-3/TRBV12-4
CASSSPGLGSEETQYF
TGTGCCAGCAGTTCTCCGGGACTAGGAAGTGAGGAGACCCAGTACTTC
>TRBJ2-3|NA|NA|TRBV5-4
CASTSTYTDTQYF
TGTGCCAGCACCAGCACCTACACAGATACGCAGTATTTT
>TRBJ1-1|NA|many|TRBV2
CASLVDRQAGEAFF
TGTGCCAGCTTAGTTGACCGACAGGCCGGGGAAGCTTTCTTT
>TRBJ2-7|NA|few|TRBV4-3
CASSQDIGVGVGEQYF
TGCGCCAGCAGCCAAGATATCGGGGTTGGGGTGGGGGAGCAGTACTTC
>TRBJ2-1|NA|NA|TRBV29-1
CSVAPSNEQFF
TGCAGCGTAGCGCCGAGCAATGAGCAGTTCTTC
>TRBJ2-1|TRBD2|NA|TRBV20-1
CSAREASGNPIYNEQFF
TGCAGTGCTAGAGAGGCTAGCGGGAACCCCATCTACAATGAGCAGTTCTTC
>TRBJ2-7|NA|few|TRBV5-1
CASSLGGTSYEQYF
TGCGCCAGCAGCTTGGGAGGGACTTCCTACGAGCAGTACTTC
>TRBJ2-1|TRBD2|NA|TRBV20-1
CSTALAGVIYNEQFF
TGCAGTACAGCACTAGCGGGAGTTATCTACAATGAGCAGTTCTTC
>TRBJ2-1|NA|NA|TRBV30
CAWRQTGGWNEQFF
TGTGCCTGGAGGCAGACAGGAGGTTGGAATGAGCAGTTCTTC
>TRBJ1-5|TRBD1|NA|TRBV20-1
CSAREDRGNNQPQHF
TGCAGTGCTAGAGAGGACAGGGGTAACAATCAGCCCCAGCATTTT
>TRBJ2-5|NA|NA|TRBV12-3/TRBV12-4
CASSLRGTAGETQYF
TGTGCCAGCAGTTTGAGAGGGACCGCGGGGGAGACCCAGTACTTC
>TRBJ2-1|NA|NA|TRBV7-2
CASSGSRDNEQFF
TGTGCCAGCAGCGGATCTAGAGACAATGAGCAGTTCTTC
>TRBJ2-3|NA|NA|TRBV4-3
CASSQDHSVTDTQYF
TGCGCCAGCAGCCAAGATCATAGCGTCACAGATACGCAGTATTTT
>TRBJ1-5|TRBD1|NA|TRBV12-3/TRBV12-4
CASRQGFDQPQHF
TGTGCCAGCAGACAGGGGTTTGACCAGCCCCAGCATTTT
>TRBJ2-2|TRBD2|NA|TRBV7-7
CASSYTTGLLAGGDTGELFF
TGTGCCAGCAGCTACACCACGGGGCTACTAGCGGGAGGGGACACCGGGGAGCTGTTTTTT
>TRBJ2-7|NA|NA|TRBV5-1
CASSFGGPLEQYF
TGCGCCAGCAGCTTTGGAGGGCCCCTCGAGCAGTACTTC
>TRBJ1-3|NA|NA|TRBV25-1
CASSFAGVSGNTIYF
TGTGCCAGCAGTTTCGCCGGAGTCTCTGGAAACACCATATATTTT
>TRBJ2-1|TRBD2|NA|TRBV6-2/TRBV6-3
CASSFRPGTSVNNEQFF
TGTGCCAGCAGTTTCCGACCCGGGACTAGCGTAAACAATGAGCAGTTCTTC
>TRBJ1-6|NA|NA|TRBV18
CASSLDVNSPLHF
TGTGCCAGCTCCCTGGATGTAAATTCACCCCTCCACTTT
>TRBJ2-3|NA|once|TRBV20-1
CSARPSEGSDTQYF
TGCAGTGCTAGGCCTAGCGAGGGGTCAGATACGCAGTATTTT
>TRBJ1-1|NA|NA|TRBV20-1
CSARQGGSTEAFF
TGCAGTGCTAGACAGGGAGGAAGCACTGAAGCTTTCTTT
>TRBJ2-7|TRBD2|NA|TRBV18
CASSRESGASYEQYF
TGTGCCAGCTCACGGGAAAGCGGGGCCTCCTACGAGCAGTACTTC
>TRBJ2-3|NA|NA|TRBV9
CASSARHQHTDTQYF
TGTGCCAGCAGCGCAAGACACCAGCACACAGATACGCAGTATTTT
>TRBJ2-7|NA|NA|TRBV20-1
CSARSGGRTYEQYF
TGCAGTGCTAGATCAGGGGGGCGTACCTACGAGCAGTACTTC
>TRBJ1-1|NA|NA|TRBV6-5
CASSYMGTNTEAFF
TGTGCCAGCAGTTACATGGGGACGAACACTGAAGCTTTCTTT
>TRBJ1-4|NA|NA|TRBV12-3/TRBV12-4
CASRPGPRRSTNEKLFF
TGTGCCAGCAGGCCGGGCCCCAGGCGCTCCACTAATGAAAAACTGTTTTTT
>TRBJ1-4|NA|NA|TRBV2
CASSEAGTKTEKLFF
TGTGCCAGCAGTGAAGCAGGGACCAAAACTGAAAAACTGTTTTTT
>TRBJ2-3|NA|few|TRBV7-2
CASSSGAEGNTQYF
TGTGCCAGCAGCTCCGGGGCAGAGGGCAATACGCAGTATTTT
>TRBJ2-3|NA|NA|TRBV18
CASSPTDHTQYF
TGTGCCAGCTCACCGACCGATCATACGCAGTATTTT
>TRBJ2-3|NA|NA|TRBV20-1
CSASTVWGIDEDTQYF
TGCAGTGCTAGCACCGTTTGGGGGATTGATGAAGATACGCAGTATTTT
>TRBJ2-3|NA|few|TRBV9
CASSVAGAEDTQYF
TGTGCCAGCAGCGTAGCAGGGGCAGAAGATACGCAGTATTTT
>TRBJ1-2|NA|NA|TRBV7-9
CASSLGEHYTF
TGTGCCAGCAGCTTGGGGGAGCACTACACCTTC
>TRBJ1-5|TRBD1|few|TRBV12-3/TRBV12-4
CASMGQYSNQPQHF
TGTGCCAGCATGGGACAGTATAGCAATCAGCCCCAGCATTTT
>TRBJ1-2|NA|NA|TRBV29-1
CSVEERRDGYGYTF
TGCAGCGTTGAAGAGAGGAGGGACGGCTATGGCTACACCTTC